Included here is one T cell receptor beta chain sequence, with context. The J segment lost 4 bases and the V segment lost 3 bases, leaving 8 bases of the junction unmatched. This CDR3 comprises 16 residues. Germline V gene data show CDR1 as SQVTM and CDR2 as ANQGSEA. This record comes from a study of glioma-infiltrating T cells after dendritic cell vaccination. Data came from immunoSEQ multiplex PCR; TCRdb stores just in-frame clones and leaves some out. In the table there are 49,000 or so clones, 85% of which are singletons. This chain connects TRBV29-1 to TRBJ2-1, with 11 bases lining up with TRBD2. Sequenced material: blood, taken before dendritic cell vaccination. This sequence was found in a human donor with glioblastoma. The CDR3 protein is CSVEDVASGGYNEQFF. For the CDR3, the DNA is TGCAGCGTTGAGGATGTGGCTAGCGGGGGGTACAATGAGCAGTTCTTC.